This paragraph covers one T cell receptor (beta chain) sequence. This entry comes from a study of cytomegalovirus exposure and HLA in healthy donors. Generated by immunoSEQ multiplex PCR, the TCRdb table keeps only in-frame clones and is missing some. The sample lists about 130,000 clones, nearly 90% seen once, with 0.95% to 1.5% in the top ten. The sample taken for sequencing was PBMCs. The clonotype originates from a woman aged 18-29 years in good health and CMV-seronegative.

The CDR3 is CASSLSWSGYEQYF. The CDR3 DNA follows: TGCGCCAGCAGCTTGTCGTGGTCCGGCTACGAGCAGTACTTC. The chain employs TRBV5-1 and TRBJ2-7; D is unclear. This CDR3 spans 14 amino acids. In germline, CDR1 is SGHRS, CDR2 YFSETQ. V lost 1 base and J lost 3, with 11 bases in between.